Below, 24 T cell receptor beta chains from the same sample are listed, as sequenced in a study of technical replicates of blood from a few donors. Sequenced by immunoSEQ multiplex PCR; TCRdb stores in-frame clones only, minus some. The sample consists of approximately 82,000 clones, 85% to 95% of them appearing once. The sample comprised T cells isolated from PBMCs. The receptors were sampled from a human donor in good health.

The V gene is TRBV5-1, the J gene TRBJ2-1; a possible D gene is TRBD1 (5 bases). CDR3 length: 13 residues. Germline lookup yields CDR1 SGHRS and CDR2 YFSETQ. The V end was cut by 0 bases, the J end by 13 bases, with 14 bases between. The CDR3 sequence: CASSLAPGSHQFF. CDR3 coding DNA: TGCGCCAGCAGCTTGGCTCCAGGGTCCCACCAGTTCTTC. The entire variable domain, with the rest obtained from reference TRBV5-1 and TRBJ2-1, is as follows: KAGVTQTPRYLIKTRGQQVTLSCSPISGHRSVSWYQQTPGQGLQFLFEYFSETQRNKGNFPGRFSGRQFSNSRSEMNVSTLELGDSALYLCASSLAPGSHQFFGPGTRLTVL.

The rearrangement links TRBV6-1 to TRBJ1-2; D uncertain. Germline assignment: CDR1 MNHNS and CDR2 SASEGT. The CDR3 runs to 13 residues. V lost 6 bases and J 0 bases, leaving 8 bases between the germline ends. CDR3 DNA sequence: TGTGCCAGCAGCGTTCAGACTAACTATGGCTACACCTTC. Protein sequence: CASSVQTNYGYTF.

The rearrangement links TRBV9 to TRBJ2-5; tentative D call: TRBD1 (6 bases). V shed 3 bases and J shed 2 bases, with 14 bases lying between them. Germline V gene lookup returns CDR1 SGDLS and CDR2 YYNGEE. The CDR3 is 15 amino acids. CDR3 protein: CASSALRTVQETQYF. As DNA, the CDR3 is TGTGCCAGCAGCGCCCTAAGGACAGTACAAGAGACCCAGTACTTC.

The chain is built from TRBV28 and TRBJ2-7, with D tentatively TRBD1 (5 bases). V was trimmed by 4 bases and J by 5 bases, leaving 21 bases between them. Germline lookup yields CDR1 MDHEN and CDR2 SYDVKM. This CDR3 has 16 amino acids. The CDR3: CASSSIIPPQAHEQYF. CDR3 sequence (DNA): TGTGCCAGCAGTTCCATTATCCCTCCACAGGCCCACGAGCAGTACTTC. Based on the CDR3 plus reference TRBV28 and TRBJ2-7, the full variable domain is DVKVTQSSRYLVKRTGEKVFLECVQDMDHENMFWYRQDPGLGLRLIYFSYDVKMKEKGDIPEGYSVSREKKERFSLILESASTNQTSMYLCASSSIIPPQAHEQYFGPGTRLTVT.

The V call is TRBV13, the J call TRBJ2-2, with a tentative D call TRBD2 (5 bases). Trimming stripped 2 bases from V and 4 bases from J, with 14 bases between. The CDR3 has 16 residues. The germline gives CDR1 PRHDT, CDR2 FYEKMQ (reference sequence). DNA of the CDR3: TGTGCCAGCAGCTTAAGGACTGAGTGGGGCACCGGGGAGCTGTTTTTT. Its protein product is CASSLRTEWGTGELFF.

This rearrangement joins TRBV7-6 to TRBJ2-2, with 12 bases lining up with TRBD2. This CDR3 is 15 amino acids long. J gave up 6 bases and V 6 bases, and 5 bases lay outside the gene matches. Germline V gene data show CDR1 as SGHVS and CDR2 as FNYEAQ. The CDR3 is CASRRLAGGAGELFF. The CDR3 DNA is TGTGCCAGCAGGCGTCTAGCGGGAGGGGCCGGGGAGCTGTTTTTT.

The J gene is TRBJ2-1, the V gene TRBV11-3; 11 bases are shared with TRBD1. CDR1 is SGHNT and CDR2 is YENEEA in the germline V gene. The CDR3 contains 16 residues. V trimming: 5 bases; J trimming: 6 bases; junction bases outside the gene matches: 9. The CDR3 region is CASSLRTGGILNEQFF. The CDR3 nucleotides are TGTGCCAGCAGCCTCCGGACAGGGGGCATACTCAATGAGCAGTTCTTC.

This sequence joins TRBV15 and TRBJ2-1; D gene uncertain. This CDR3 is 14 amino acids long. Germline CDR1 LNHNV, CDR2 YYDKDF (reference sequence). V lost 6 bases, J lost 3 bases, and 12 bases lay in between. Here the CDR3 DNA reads TGTGCCACCAGAGGCGAGGCCGGCTACAATGAGCAGTTCTTC. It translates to CATRGEAGYNEQFF.

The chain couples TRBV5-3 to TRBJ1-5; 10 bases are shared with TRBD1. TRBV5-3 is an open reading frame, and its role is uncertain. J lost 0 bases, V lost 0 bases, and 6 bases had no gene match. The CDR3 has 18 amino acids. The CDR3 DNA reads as TGTGCCAGAAGCTTGGACCGGGACAGGGGAAATAGCAATCAGCCCCAGCATTTT. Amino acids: CARSLDRDRGNSNQPQHF.

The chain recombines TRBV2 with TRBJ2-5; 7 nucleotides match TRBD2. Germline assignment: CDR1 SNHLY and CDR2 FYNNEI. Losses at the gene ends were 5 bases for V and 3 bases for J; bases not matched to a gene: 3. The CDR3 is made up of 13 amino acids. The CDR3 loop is CASSIGTKETQYF. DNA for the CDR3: TGTGCCAGCAGTATCGGGACTAAAGAGACCCAGTACTTC.

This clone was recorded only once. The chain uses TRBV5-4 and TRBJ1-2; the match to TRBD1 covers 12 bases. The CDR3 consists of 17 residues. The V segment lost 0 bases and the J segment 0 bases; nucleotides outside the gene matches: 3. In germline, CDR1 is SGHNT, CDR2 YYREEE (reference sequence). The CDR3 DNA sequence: TGTGCCAGCAGCTTGGCCGGGACAGGGGGCCCTAACTATGGCTACACCTTC. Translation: CASSLAGTGGPNYGYTF.

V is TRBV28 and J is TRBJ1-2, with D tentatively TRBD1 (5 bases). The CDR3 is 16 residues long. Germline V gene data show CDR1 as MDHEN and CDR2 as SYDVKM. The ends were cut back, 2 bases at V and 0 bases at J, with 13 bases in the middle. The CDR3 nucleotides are TGTGCCAGCAGTTTAGTGCAGGGATCCCCTAACTATGGCTACACCTTC. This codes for CASSLVQGSPNYGYTF.

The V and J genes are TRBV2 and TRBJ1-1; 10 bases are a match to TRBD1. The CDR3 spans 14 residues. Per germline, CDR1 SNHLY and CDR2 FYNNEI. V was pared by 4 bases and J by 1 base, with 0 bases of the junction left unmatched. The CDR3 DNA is TGTGCCAGCAGTGGGACAGGGGGGAACACTGAAGCTTTCTTT. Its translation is CASSGTGGNTEAFF.

CDR3 sequence: CASSWGGKNIQYF. As DNA, the CDR3 is TGTGCCAGCAGTTGGGGGGGGAAAAACATTCAGTACTTC. The rearrangement uses TRBV27 and TRBJ2-4; 7 nucleotides agree with TRBD2. The V gene's germline CDR1 is MNHEY and CDR2 SMNVEV (reference sequence). This CDR3 contains 13 residues. After removal of 4 bases from V and 4 bases from J, the junction contained 1 base not matched to a gene.

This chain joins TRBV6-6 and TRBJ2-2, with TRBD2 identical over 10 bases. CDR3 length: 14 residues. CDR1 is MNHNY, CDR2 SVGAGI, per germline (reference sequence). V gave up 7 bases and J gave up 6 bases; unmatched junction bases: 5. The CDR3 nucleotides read TGTGCCAGCAAGCCCGGGACTAGCGCCGGGGAGCTGTTTTTT. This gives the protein CASKPGTSAGELFF.

For the CDR3, the DNA is TGTGCCAGCCAGGGGTGGGGGAACATTCAGTACTTC. This sequence encodes CASQGWGNIQYF. The rearrangement uses TRBV19 and TRBJ2-4; D might be TRBD1 (6 bases). Germline CDR1 is LNHDA and CDR2 is SQIVND (reference sequence). The CDR3 runs 12 residues. V lost 9 bases, J lost 7 bases, and 13 bases lay in between.

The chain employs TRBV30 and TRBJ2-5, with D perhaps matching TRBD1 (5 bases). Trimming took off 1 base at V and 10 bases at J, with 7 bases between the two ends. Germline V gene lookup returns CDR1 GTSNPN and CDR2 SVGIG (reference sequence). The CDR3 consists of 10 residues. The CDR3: CAWSEQVQYF. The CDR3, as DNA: TGTGCCTGGAGTGAACAGGTCCAGTACTTC.

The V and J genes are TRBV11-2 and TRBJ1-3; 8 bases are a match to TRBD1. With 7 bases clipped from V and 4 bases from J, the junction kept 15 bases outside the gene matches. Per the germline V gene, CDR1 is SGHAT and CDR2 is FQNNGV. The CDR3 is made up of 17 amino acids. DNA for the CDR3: TGTGCCAGCACAACATTTCCAGGGGGCGCGACAGGAAACACCATATATTTT. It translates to CASTTFPGGATGNTIYF.

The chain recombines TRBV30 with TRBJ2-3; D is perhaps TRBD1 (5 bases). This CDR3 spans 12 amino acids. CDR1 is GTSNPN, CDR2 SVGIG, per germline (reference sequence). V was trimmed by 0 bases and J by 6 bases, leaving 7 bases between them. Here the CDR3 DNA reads TGTGCCTGGAGTGTGTCAGGGGATACGCAGTATTTT. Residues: CAWSVSGDTQYF.

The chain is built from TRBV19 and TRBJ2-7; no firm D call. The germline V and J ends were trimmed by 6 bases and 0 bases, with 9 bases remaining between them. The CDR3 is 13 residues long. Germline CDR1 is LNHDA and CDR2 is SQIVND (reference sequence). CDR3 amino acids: CASSPSSSYEQYF. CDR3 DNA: TGTGCCAGTAGCCCCTCCTCCTCCTACGAGCAGTACTTC.

As DNA, the CDR3 is TGTGCCTGGAGGGGACAGGGTCACTACGAGCAGTACTTC. Translated, it gives CAWRGQGHYEQYF. The chain joins TRBV30 to TRBJ2-7; 9 bases are a match to TRBD1. After removal of 3 bases from V and 3 bases from J, the junction contained 3 bases not matched to a gene. The germline CDR1 and CDR2 sequences are GTSNPN and SVGIG (reference sequence). This CDR3 has 13 amino acids.

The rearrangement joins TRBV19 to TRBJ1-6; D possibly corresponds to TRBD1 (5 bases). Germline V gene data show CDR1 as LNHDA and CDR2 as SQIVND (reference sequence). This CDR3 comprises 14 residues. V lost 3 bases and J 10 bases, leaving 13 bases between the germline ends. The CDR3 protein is CASSIRVFASPLHF. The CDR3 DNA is TGTGCCAGTAGTATCAGGGTGTTCGCGTCACCCCTCCACTTT.

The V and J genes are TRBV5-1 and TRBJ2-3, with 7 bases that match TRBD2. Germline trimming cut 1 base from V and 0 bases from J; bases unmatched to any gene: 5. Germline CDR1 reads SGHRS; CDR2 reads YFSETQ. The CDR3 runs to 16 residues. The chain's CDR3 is CASSLLGGSSTDTQYF. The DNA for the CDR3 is TGCGCCAGCAGCTTGTTAGGCGGGAGTAGCACAGATACGCAGTATTTT. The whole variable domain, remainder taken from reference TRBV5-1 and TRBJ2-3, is KAGVTQTPRYLIKTRGQQVTLSCSPISGHRSVSWYQQTPGQGLQFLFEYFSETQRNKGNFPGRFSGRQFSNSRSEMNVSTLELGDSALYLCASSLLGGSSTDTQYFGPGTRLTVL.

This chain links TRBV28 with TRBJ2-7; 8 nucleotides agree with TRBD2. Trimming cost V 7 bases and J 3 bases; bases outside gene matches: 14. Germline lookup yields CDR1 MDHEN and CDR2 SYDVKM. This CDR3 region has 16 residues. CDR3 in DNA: TGTGCCAGCACCATCTTTTCGGGACTAGACCGCTACGAGCAGTACTTC. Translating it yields CASTIFSGLDRYEQYF.